This T cell receptor beta chain was captured in a study of T cell changes during pregnancy in multiple sclerosis. The table came from immunoSEQ multiplex PCR; TCRdb's copy has only in-frame clones and leaves some out. The table includes some 27,000 clones, roughly 90% detected once. The CDR3 consists of 15 residues. V was clipped by 1 base and J by 5 bases; unmatched bases: 7. The germline gives CDR1 SEHNR, CDR2 FQNEAQ (reference sequence). The sequence derives from a female donor in good health, enrolled as a control in a pregnancy study. The specimen comprised CD4+ T cells from peripheral blood mononuclear cells, sampled in the first trimester of pregnancy. The rearrangement joins TRBV7-9 to TRBJ2-5; 7 nucleotides align to TRBD2. Here the CDR3 reads CASSLGFGGSETQYF. The CDR3 DNA sequence: TGTGCCAGCAGCTTAGGATTCGGCGGGAGCGAGACCCAGTACTTC.